A selection of T cell receptor beta chains follows, all from one sample in a study of T cells in Graves' hyperthyroidism and ophthalmopathy. TCRdb analysed the multiplex PCR reads with MiXCR anew, one entry per CDR3 protein. The sample yields 300,000 to 400,000 distinct CDR3 sequences, about 14% seen once. Sequenced input: blood. The receptor source for this set is a woman aged 60-70 years with Graves' hyperthyroidism. CDR3s include the opening cysteine and the closing phenylalanine or tryptophan. D genes are given only for firm matches. Expanded clones are given a class, and other clones once, few, many or no size at all.

v_gene,d_gene,j_gene,abundance,CDR3nt,CDR3aa
TRBV2,NA,TRBJ2-7,many,TGTGCCTGCAGAACTAGTCCTTCCTACGAGCAGTACTTC,CACRTSPSYEQYF
TRBV11-2,TRBD1,TRBJ2-5,many,TGTGCCAGCAGCTTATGGGGACAGGGGAAAGAGACCCAGTACTTC,CASSLWGQGKETQYF
TRBV20-1,NA,TRBJ2-7,few,TGCAGTGCTAGAGATGTGGGAGTTAGGGACGAGCAGTACTTC,CSARDVGVRDEQYF
TRBV2,TRBD2,TRBJ2-2,NA,TGTGCCAGCAGCCGTGTTTGGGCGGGGGGGGTGTCGGGCACCGGGGAGCTGTTTTTT,CASSRVWAGGVSGTGELFF
TRBV20-1,NA,TRBJ1-1,many,TGCAGTGCTAGAGATGGCAATGGAGGCACTGAAGCTTTCTTT,CSARDGNGGTEAFF
TRBV18,NA,TRBJ2-1,few,TGTGCCAGCTCACCACCGGTTAATGAGCAGTTCTTC,CASSPPVNEQFF
TRBV3-1,TRBD2,TRBJ2-1,NA,TGTGCCAGCAGCCGCCGGACTAGCGGGAGGGAATACAATGAGCAGTTCTTC,CASSRRTSGREYNEQFF
TRBV24-1,NA,TRBJ2-7,many,TGTGCCACCAGTGATTCCTACGGAGCCCGCCGCGAGCAGTACTTC,CATSDSYGARREQYF
TRBV20-1,TRBD2,TRBJ2-7,NA,TGCAGTGCTAGGGAGCTTTTAGCGGGAGGGCCGGTAAACGAGCAGTACTTC,CSARELLAGGPVNEQYF
TRBV24-1,NA,TRBJ2-2,many,TGTGCCACCAGTGGGGAAGGGTTCTTCGGGGAGCTGTTTTTT,CATSGEGFFGELFF
TRBV6-2/TRBV6-3,NA,TRBJ2-1,once,TGTGCCAGCAGTTACGCCCGCGGTGAGCAGTTCTTC,CASSYARGEQFF
TRBV18,TRBD1,TRBJ2-7,many,TGTGCCAGCTCAACACGACAGGGCTCCTACGAGCAGTACTTC,CASSTRQGSYEQYF
TRBV5-6,TRBD2,TRBJ2-5,NA,TGTGCCAGCAGCTTGTTACTAGCGGGGAGGTCCCGTTCCAGGGAGACCCAGTACTTC,CASSLLLAGRSRSRETQYF
TRBV6-1,NA,TRBJ2-7,many,TGTGCCAGCAGTGATTTCAGGGTTTACGAGCAGTACTTC,CASSDFRVYEQYF
TRBV5-1,NA,TRBJ2-7,many,TGCGCCAGCAGCGACCCCGGGGGAGCGTACGAGCAGTACTTC,CASSDPGGAYEQYF
TRBV9,TRBD2,TRBJ2-1,few,TGTGCCAGCAGCCAACGATCAGGCGGGAGGGCTTACAATGAGCAGTTCTTC,CASSQRSGGRAYNEQFF
TRBV10-3,NA,TRBJ2-7,NA,TGTGCCATCAGTGAAGGGCACCCCAACTACGAGCAGTACTTC,CAISEGHPNYEQYF
TRBV27,NA,TRBJ1-6,NA,TGTGCCAGCAGGGCCGGTTTCCGGGGGATTAACAATTCACCCCTCCACTTT,CASRAGFRGINNSPLHF
TRBV6-1,NA,TRBJ1-2,many,TGTGCCAGCAGTAGACGGCAGGGGTCGTTTGCCAGGTTTGGCTACACCTTC,CASSRRQGSFARFGYTF
TRBV6-2/TRBV6-3,NA,TRBJ2-1,NA,TGTGCCAGCAGTTACCTCCTGGGCGAGCAGTTCTTC,CASSYLLGEQFF
TRBV20-1,TRBD2,TRBJ2-5,NA,TGCAGTGCTCCTGGGGTAGCGGGGTCAGAGACCCAGTACTTC,CSAPGVAGSETQYF
TRBV6-1,NA,TRBJ1-6,few,TGTGCCAGCAATCAGGGTTATTCACCCCTCCACTTT,CASNQGYSPLHF